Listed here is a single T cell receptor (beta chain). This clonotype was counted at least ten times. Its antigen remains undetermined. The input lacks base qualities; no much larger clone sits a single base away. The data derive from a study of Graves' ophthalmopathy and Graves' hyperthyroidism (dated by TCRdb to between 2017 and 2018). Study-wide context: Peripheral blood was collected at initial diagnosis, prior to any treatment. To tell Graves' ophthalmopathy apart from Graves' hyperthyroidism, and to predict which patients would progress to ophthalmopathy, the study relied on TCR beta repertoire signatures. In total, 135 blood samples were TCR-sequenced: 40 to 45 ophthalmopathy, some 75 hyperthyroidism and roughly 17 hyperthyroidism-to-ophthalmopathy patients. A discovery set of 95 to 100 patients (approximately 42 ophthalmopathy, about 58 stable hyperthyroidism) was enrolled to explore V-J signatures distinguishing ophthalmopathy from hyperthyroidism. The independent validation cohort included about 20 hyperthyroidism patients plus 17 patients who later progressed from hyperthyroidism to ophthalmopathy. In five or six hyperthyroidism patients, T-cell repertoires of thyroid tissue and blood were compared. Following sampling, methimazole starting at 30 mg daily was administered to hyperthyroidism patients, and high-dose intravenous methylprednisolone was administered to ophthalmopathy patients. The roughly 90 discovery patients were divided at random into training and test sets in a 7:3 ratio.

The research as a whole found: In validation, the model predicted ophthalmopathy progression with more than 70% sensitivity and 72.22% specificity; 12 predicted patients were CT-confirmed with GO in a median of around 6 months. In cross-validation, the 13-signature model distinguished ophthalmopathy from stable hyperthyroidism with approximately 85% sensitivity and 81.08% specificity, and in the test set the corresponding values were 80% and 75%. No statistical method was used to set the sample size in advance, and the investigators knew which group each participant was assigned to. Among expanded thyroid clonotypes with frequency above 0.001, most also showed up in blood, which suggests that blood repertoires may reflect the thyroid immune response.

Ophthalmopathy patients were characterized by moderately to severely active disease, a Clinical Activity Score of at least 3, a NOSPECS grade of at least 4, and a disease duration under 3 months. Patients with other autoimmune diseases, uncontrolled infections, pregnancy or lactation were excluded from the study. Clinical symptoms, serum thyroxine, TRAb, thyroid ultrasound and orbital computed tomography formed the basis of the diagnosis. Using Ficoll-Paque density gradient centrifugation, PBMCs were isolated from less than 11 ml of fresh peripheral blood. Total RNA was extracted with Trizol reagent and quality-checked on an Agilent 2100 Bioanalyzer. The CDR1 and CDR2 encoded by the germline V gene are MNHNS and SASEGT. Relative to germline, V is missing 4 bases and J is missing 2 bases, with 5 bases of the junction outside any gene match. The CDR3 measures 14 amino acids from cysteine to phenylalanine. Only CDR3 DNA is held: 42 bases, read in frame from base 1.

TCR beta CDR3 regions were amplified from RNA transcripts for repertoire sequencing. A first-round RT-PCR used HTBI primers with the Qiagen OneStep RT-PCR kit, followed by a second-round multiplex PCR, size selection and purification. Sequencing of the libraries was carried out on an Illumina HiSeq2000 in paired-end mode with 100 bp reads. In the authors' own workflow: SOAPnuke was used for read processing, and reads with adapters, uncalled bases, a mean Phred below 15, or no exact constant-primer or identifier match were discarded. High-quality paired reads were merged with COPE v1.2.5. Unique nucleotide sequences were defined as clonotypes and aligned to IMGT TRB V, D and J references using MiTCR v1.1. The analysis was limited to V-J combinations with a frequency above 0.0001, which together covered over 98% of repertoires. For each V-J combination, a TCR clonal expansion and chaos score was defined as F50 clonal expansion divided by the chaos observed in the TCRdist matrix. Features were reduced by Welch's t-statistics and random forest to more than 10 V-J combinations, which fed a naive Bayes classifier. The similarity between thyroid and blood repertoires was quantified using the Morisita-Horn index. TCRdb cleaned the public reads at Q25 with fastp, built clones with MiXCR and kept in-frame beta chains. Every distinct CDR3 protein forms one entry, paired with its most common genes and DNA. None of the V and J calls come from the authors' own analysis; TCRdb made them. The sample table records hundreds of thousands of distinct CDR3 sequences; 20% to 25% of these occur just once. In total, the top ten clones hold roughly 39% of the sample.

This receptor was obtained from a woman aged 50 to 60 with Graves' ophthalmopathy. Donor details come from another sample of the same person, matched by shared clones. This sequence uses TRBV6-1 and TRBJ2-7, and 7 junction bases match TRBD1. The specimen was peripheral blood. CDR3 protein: CASSGRQGTYEQYF. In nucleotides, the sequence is TGTGCCAGCAGTGGCCGACAGGGAACCTACGAGCAGTACTTC.